This T cell receptor beta chain was sequenced during a study of blood T cell repertoires in COVID-19. Study in general: The cDNA or gDNA used as material had been derived from T cells, B-cell-depleted T cells, or PBMCs.

Clones were read by immunoSEQ multiplex PCR, and TCRdb kept only the in-frame ones, dropping some. The sample carries around 100,000 clones, 87% recorded once. The CDR3 loop spans 12 amino acids. Germline CDR1 and CDR2: SNHLY and FYNNEI. Trimming cost V 6 bases and J 3 bases, with 9 bases left between them. Sequencing was carried out using peripheral blood. The rearrangement joins TRBV2 to TRBJ2-7, with a possible D match to TRBD2 (5 bases). The receptor comes from a young woman with acute or convalescent COVID-19. The CDR3 coding sequence is TGTGCCAGCAGGCCGGCGGGCTACGAGCAGTACTTC. It codes for CASRPAGYEQYF.